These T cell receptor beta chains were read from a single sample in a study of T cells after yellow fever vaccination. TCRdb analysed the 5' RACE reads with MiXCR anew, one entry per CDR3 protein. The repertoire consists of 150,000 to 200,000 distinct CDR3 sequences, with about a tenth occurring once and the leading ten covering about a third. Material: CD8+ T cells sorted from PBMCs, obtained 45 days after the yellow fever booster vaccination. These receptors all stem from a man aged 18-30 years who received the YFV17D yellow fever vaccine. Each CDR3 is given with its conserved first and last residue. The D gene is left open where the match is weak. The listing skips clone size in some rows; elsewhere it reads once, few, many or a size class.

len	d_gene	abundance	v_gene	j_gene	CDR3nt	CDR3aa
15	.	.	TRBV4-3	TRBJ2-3	TGCGCCAGCAGCCGCGACGACTCTAGCACAGATACGCAGTATTTT	CASSRDDSSTDTQYF
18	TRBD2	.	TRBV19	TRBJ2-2	TGTGCCAGTAGTATAGGTCTAGCGGGTTTCGCGAACACCGGGGAGCTGTTTTTT	CASSIGLAGFANTGELFF
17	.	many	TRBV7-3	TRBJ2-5	TGTGCCAGCAGCTCCCCTGAGGGTTCTCAGGGGGGAGAGACCCAGTACTTC	CASSSPEGSQGGETQYF
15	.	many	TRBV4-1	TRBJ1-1	TGCGCCAGCAGCCAAGGCTCAGGGCTGAACACTGAAGCTTTCTTT	CASSQGSGLNTEAFF
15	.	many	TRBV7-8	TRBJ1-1	TGTGCCAGCAGCTCGCGGGCCGATCCGCGGACTGAAGCTTTCTTT	CASSSRADPRTEAFF
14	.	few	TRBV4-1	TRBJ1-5	TGCGCCAGCAGCCAAGACTACCCTAGACGGCCCCAGCATTTT	CASSQDYPRRPQHF
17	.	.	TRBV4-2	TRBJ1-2	TGTGCCAGCAGCCAGGGGCAGGGACTCACAACAGACTATGGCTACACCTTC	CASSQGQGLTTDYGYTF
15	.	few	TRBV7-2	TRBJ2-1	TGTGCCAGCAGCTTAGAGTTAACCTCGTACAATGAGCAGTTCTTC	CASSLELTSYNEQFF
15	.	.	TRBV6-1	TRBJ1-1	TGTGCCAGCATGGCGACGCCAGGGTTACTGACTGAAGCTTTCTTT	CASMATPGLLTEAFF
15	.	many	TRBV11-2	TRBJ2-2	TGTGCCAGCAGCTCCTATCGGGACGGCACCGGGGAGCTGTTTTTT	CASSSYRDGTGELFF
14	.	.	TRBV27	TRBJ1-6	TGTGCCAGCAGGGCTAGGTCCTATAATTCACCCCTCCACTTT	CASRARSYNSPLHF
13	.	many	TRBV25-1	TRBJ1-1	TGTGCCAGCAGTGAATCAGGCAGGACTGAAGCTTTCTTT	CASSESGRTEAFF
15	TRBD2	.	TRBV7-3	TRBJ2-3	TGTGCCAGCAGCTCCGGGACTAGCGGGGGGGATACGCAGTATTTT	CASSSGTSGGDTQYF
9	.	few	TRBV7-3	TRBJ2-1	TGTGCCAGCAGCTCTCTGCAGTTCTTC	CASSSLQFF